Described below is a single TCR beta chain sequence and its context. The antigen this receptor binds is unknown. No base qualities exist here, and no much larger clone lies one base off it. These data come from a study of blood T cell repertoires in COVID-19 (TCRdb year 2020). About the full investigation: Samples from collaborators originated in the United States, Italy and Spain and spanned both the acute and convalescent phases of COVID-19. The dataset comprised deeply sampled blood TCRbeta repertoires from subjects exposed to, actively infected with, or recovered from COVID-19. Samples were obtained from the ongoing ImmuneRACE study (first 160 participants) and from 1,000 to 1,500 subjects provided by 6 global collaborators. The sample metadata nearly always contained a de-identified subject ID, COVID-19 status, age in years and sex. The repertoires were made available in a free public database intended to serve as a resource for research on the immune response to SARS-CoV-2. The material from the prospective study consisted of cDNA or gDNA derived from T cells, B-cell-depleted T cells, or PBMCs. Where available, HLA class I and class II types were taken from metadata supplied by the sample provider and were not determined by assay-based typing. Broad study findings and their caveats: Clinical and demographic metadata were provided uncurated, with the amount varying by source and participant.

The immunoSEQ Assay, a bias-controlled multiplex PCR, was used to amplify TCRbeta CDR3 regions from genomic DNA. In the original analysis: Within the assay, amplification of reference gene primers was used to estimate how many nucleated cells each sample contained. To quantify the absolute abundance of each unique TCRbeta CDR3 rearrangement, sequence reads were collapsed and filtered. Productive Simpson clonality was computed per sample as the square root of Simpson's diversity index over productive rearrangements. TCRdb stores this immuneACCESS table with in-frame sequences only. Part of the clones is absent; in the studies checked, under half of the shortfall reflects unresolved V genes, and no reason is known for the rest. V and J calls and clone size are given by that table; D and trimming were obtained from the DNA. This sample comprises almost 95,000 clones, 87% of them detected only once. Jointly, the top ten make up about a sixth of the sample.

The germline V gene gives CDR1 as SGDLS and CDR2 as YYNGEE. Trimming takes 1 base from V and 4 bases from J, and the germline ends sit 5 bases apart. There are 13 amino acids in the CDR3, from cysteine to phenylalanine inclusive. Only the CDR3 portion is preserved as DNA: 39 bases, with reading frame beginning at the first base. One collaborating source in Seattle enrolled patients while the patients were actively infected and followed the patients over time throughout the course of disease. Each collaborating institution followed its own protocols to collect whole blood in K2EDTA tubes. For TCRbeta analysis, collaborator samples were shipped as frozen whole blood, as isolated PBMCs, or as DNA extracted from either sample type.

The rearrangement combines TRBV9 with TRBJ2-2; matching of 5 bases hints at TRBD1 as the D gene. The sequence was collected from a woman aged 60-75 years with COVID-19, enrolled during active disease. The material sequenced was peripheral blood. CDR3 loop: CASSVQGTGELFF. In nucleotides, the sequence is TGTGCCAGCAGCGTACAGGGCACCGGGGAGCTGTTTTTT.